This record looks at one TCR beta chain sequence and its context. Its cognate antigen is unknown. Germline CDR1 reads SGHTA; CDR2 reads FQGNSA. The J segment lost 2 bases and the V segment lost 5 bases, leaving 4 bases of the junction unmatched. This CDR3 region has 14 residues. The data were obtained in a study of T cell responses to AZD1222 COVID-19 vaccine. Findings and caveats of the study: Clonal diversity may have been underestimated in mostly white British donors. The breadth and depth of Spike-specific TCRs increased once two AZD1222 doses had been given.

Sequencing was performed with immunoSEQ multiplex PCR; in TCRdb, only in-frame clones are kept and a portion is missing. Of 25,000 to 30,000 clones listed, 80% to 95% are singletons. Here the sequenced sample was peripheral blood, taken 28 days after the second AZD1222 dose. The sequence was obtained from an adult who received the AZD1222 COVID-19 vaccine. This chain uses TRBV7-2 with TRBJ1-2; 8 bases are shared with TRBD1. For the CDR3, the DNA is TGTGCCAGCAGCGCCGACAGGGGCAACTATGGCTACACCTTC. Translation: CASSADRGNYGYTF. The entire variable domain, with the rest obtained from reference TRBV7-2 and TRBJ1-2, is as follows: GAGVSQSPSNKVTEKGKDVELRCDPISGHTALYWYRQSLGQGLEFLIYFQGNSAPDKSGLPSDRFSAERTGGSVSTLTIQRTQQEDSAVYLCASSADRGNYGYTFGSGTRLTVV.